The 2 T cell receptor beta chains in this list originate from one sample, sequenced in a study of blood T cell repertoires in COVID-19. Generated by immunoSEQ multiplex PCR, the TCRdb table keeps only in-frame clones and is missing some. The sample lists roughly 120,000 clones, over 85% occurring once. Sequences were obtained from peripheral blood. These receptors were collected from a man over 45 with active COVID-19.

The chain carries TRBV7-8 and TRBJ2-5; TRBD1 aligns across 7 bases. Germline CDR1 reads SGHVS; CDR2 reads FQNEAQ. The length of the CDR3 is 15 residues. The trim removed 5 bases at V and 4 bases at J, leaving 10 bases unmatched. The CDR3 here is CASSQEDRDIETQYF. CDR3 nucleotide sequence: TGTGCCAGCAGCCAAGAAGACAGGGATATAGAGACCCAGTACTTC.

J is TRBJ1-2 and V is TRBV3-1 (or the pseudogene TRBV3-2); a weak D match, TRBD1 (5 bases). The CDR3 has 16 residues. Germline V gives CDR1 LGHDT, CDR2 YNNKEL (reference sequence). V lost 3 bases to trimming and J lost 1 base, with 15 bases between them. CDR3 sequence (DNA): TGTGCCAGCAGCCACCAGACAGAGTTTCTTAACTATGGCTACACCTTC. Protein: CASSHQTEFLNYGYTF.